This T cell receptor beta chain comes out of a study of T cells in localized non-small cell lung cancer. Broader study findings: Adjacent lung had a median about 57 of the 100 largest tumor clones. Sequencing was limited to one tumor region, leaving the possibility of heterogeneity open. Those with higher blood T cell density had longer overall survival. Clonality peaked in uninvolved adjacent lung rather than tumor.

Sequencing was performed with immunoSEQ multiplex PCR; in TCRdb, only in-frame clones are kept and a portion is missing. The table includes roughly 30,000 clones, 85% to 95% detected once. The ends lost 6 bases at V and 7 bases at J; junction bases unmatched: 6. Germline CDR1 and CDR2: MNHEY and SMNVEV (reference sequence). CDR3 length: 15 amino acids. Notes on this clone: Its cognate antigen is unknown.

This chain uses TRBV27 with TRBJ2-5; 15 nucleotides agree with TRBD2. The TCR comes from a woman aged 35 to 70 with stage I lung adenocarcinoma. This specimen consisted of peripheral blood, obtained before any cancer treatment. DNA of the CDR3: TGTGCCAGCAGCCGGACTAGCGGGAGGGCCGGGACCCAGTACTTC. Its translation is CASSRTSGRAGTQYF.